The entry that follows covers one TCR beta chain sequence. Its antigen is still unknown. This sample was included in a study of cytomegalovirus exposure and HLA in healthy donors. Study-wide points: Clonal expansion, a later analysis showed, was greater in HLA-associated TCR beta chains than in equally common others. It was confirmed in vitro that three of the CMV-associated chains were specific for CMV antigens.

This CDR3 has 14 residues. Germline V gene data show CDR1 as LNHNV and CDR2 as YYDKDF (reference sequence). Trimming at V came to 5 bases and at J to 2 bases, leaving 5 bases not matched to a gene. This PCR relied on a set of 60 Vbeta primers and 13 Jbeta primers. Source study methods: Among the unique TCR beta chains that a later analysis counted, about 86 million in all, 9.5 million to 12 million were shared. Profiling relied on immunoSEQ multiplex PCR, and the TCRdb table lists in-frame clones only, not all of them. D and trimming come from the DNA, and the V and J calls and clone size come from that table. This table holds more than 150,000 clones, around 83% found once.

The sample consisted of PBMCs. This chain joins TRBV15 and TRBJ2-7; TRBD1 agrees at 8 bases. This clonotype originated in a girl between 2 and 10 years old in good health and CMV-seropositive. The CDR3 here is CATSAPDRAYEQYF. The CDR3, as DNA: TGTGCCACCAGCGCTCCGGACAGGGCCTACGAGCAGTACTTC.